The entry that follows covers one T cell receptor (beta chain) sequence. What it binds is unknown. TCRdb fed the 5' RACE reads into MiXCR, producing one record per CDR3 protein. The sample gives 140,000 to 150,000 distinct CDR3 sequences, almost 25% of which show up once; approximately 24% is in the top ten. This sample stems from a study of T-cell memory formation after mild COVID-19. For the study at large: Clusters of TCRs were largely donor specific.

Overall study findings and caveats: The appearance of some responding clones in pre-infection memory suggested that cross-reactive memory joined. Day 15 to 85 contracting clones showed balanced CD4/CD8; day 15 to 37 expanders favored CD4+. The second-wave clones peaking on day 37 were not confirmed as SARS-CoV-2-specific.

Germline V CDR1 and CDR2: DFQATT, SNEGSKA (reference sequence). The CDR3 extends over 13 amino acids. The V end lost 3 bases, the J end lost 1 base, and 9 bases lay between the germline ends. What was sequenced was PBMCs or a T cell subset sorted from them (not recorded which). The chain recombines TRBV20-1 with TRBJ1-1; D gene uncertain. The receptor was derived from an adult woman who had mild COVID-19 (a few samples of this study predate the infection). Cell type and time point are not known. The CDR3 bases are TGCAGTGCTAGCCAAGGGTGGAACACTGAAGCTTTCTTT. It specifies CSASQGWNTEAFF.